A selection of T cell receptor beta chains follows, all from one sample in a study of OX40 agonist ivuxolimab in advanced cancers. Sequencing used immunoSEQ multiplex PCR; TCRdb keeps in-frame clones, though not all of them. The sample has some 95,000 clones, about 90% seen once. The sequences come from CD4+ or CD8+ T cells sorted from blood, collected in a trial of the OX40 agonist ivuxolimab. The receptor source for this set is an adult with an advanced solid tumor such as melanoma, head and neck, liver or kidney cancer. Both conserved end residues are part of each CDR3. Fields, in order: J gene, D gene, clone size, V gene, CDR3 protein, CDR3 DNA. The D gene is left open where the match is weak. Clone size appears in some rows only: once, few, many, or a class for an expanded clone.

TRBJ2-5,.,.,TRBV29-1,CSVEVGETQYF,TGCAGCGTTGAAGTGGGTGAGACCCAGTACTTC
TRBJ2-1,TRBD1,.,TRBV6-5,CASSPRQGIYNEQFF,TGTGCCAGCAGTCCCCGACAGGGAATCTACAATGAGCAGTTCTTC
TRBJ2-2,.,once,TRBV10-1,CASSDPGALTGELFF,TGCGCCAGCAGTGACCCCGGAGCCCTCACCGGGGAGCTGTTTTTT
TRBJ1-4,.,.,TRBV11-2,CASSDTRDRDNEKLFF,TGTGCCAGCAGCGATACCCGGGACCGCGATAATGAAAAACTGTTTTTT
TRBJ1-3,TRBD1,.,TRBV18,CASSPLTGADSGNTIYF,TGTGCCAGCTCACCGTTGACAGGGGCGGATTCTGGAAACACCATATATTTT
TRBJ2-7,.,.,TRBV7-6,CASSLAVGGAGAAYEQYF,TGTGCCAGCAGCTTAGCTGTGGGAGGGGCAGGGGCTGCCTACGAGCAGTACTTC
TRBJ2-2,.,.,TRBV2,CASSRGQMGTGELFF,TGTGCCAGCAGTCGTGGACAGATGGGCACCGGGGAGCTGTTTTTT
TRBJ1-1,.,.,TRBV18,CASSPLGDTEAFF,TGTGCCAGCTCACCCCTCGGGGACACTGAAGCTTTCTTT
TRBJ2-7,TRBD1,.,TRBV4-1,CASSQEWTGTYEQYF,TGCGCCAGCAGCCAAGAGTGGACAGGTACCTACGAGCAGTACTTC
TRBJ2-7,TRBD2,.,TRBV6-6,CASGLAGNEQYF,TGTGCCAGCGGACTAGCGGGAAATGAGCAGTACTTC
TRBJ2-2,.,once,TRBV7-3,CASSLANGGAGELFF,TGTGCCAGCAGCTTGGCGAACGGCGGGGCCGGGGAGCTGTTTTTT
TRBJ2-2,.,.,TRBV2,CASSGLATNTGELFF,TGTGCCAGCAGTGGGCTAGCCACGAACACCGGGGAGCTGTTTTTT
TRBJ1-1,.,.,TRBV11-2,CASSLAGGTPKAFF,TGTGCCAGCAGCTTAGCCGGGGGGACACCAAAAGCTTTCTTT
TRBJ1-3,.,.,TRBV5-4,CASSLYESSGNTIYF,TGTGCCAGCAGCTTGTATGAGTCATCCGGAAACACCATATATTTT
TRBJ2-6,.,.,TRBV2,CASSGVGANVLTF,TGTGCCAGCAGCGGGGTTGGGGCCAACGTCCTGACTTTC
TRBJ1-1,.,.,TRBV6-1,CASKDPEAFF,TGTGCCAGCAAAGACCCTGAAGCTTTCTTT
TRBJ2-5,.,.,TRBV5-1,CASSLNRETQYF,TGCGCCAGCAGCTTAAATCGGGAGACCCAGTACTTC
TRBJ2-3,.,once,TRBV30,CAFDIPSTDTQYF,TGTGCCTTTGACATACCTAGCACAGATACGCAGTATTTT
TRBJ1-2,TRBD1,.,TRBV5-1,CASSLGQGTYGYTF,TGCGCCAGCAGCTTAGGACAGGGGACCTATGGCTACACCTTC
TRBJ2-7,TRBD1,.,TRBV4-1,CASSNPGQNYEQYF,TGCGCCAGCAGCAATCCGGGACAGAACTACGAGCAGTACTTC
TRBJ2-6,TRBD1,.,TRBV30,CAWSFTGAGANVLTF,TGTGCCTGGAGTTTTACAGGGGCTGGGGCCAACGTCCTGACTTTC
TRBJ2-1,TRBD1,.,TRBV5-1,CASSTQGVLHNEQFF,TGCGCCAGCAGCACCCAGGGGGTCTTACACAATGAGCAGTTCTTC
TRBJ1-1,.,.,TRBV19,CASSGAGGGDTEAFF,TGTGCCAGTTCGGGAGCTGGAGGGGGGGACACTGAAGCTTTCTTT
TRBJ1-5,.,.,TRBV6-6,CASSSTQGDNQPQHF,TGTGCCAGCAGTTCGACACAGGGTGACAATCAGCCCCAGCATTTT
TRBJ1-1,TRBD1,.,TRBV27,CASRRTGFDTEAFF,TGTGCCAGCAGACGGACAGGGTTCGACACTGAAGCTTTCTTT
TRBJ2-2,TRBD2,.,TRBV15,CATRLGGYTGELFF,TGTGCCACCCGTCTGGGGGGGTACACCGGGGAGCTGTTTTTT
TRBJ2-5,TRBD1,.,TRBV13,CASSLGQGLQETQYF,TGTGCCAGCAGCTTGGGACAGGGCCTTCAAGAGACCCAGTACTTC
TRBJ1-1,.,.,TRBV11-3,CASRPRTAPNTEAFF,TGTGCCAGCAGACCACGGACAGCCCCGAACACTGAAGCTTTCTTT
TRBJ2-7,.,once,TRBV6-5,CASSPSVGPYEQYF,TGTGCCAGCAGTCCCTCCGTGGGGCCCTACGAGCAGTACTTC
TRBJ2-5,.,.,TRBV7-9,CASSTSPGRRMETQYF,TGTGCCAGCAGCACCTCCCCTGGTCGGAGGATGGAGACCCAGTACTTC
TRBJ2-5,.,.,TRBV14,CASSQEGWRGQETQYF,TGTGCCAGCAGCCAAGAAGGTTGGAGGGGCCAAGAGACCCAGTACTTC
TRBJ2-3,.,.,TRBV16,CASSQTRGDTQYF,TGTGCCAGCAGCCAAACCCGGGGGGATACGCAGTATTTT
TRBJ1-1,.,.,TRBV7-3,CASSLAQGSGTEAFF,TGTGCCAGCAGCTTAGCACAGGGCTCGGGCACTGAAGCTTTCTTT
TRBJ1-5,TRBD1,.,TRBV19,CASSTTGGNQPQHF,TGTGCCAGTAGTACGACAGGGGGCAATCAGCCCCAGCATTTT
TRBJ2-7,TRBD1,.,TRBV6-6,CASSYNRGSYEQYF,TGTGCCAGCAGTTACAACAGGGGCTCCTACGAGCAGTACTTC
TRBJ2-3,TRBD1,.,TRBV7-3,CASSLMGQGLDTQYF,TGTGCCAGCAGCTTAATGGGACAGGGGCTAGATACGCAGTATTTT
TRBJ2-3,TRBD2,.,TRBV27,CASSFWGGFGDTQYF,TGTGCCAGCAGTTTCTGGGGAGGGTTTGGAGATACGCAGTATTTT
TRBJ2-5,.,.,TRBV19,CASSIVGYQETQYF,TGTGCCAGTAGTATCGTAGGGTACCAAGAGACCCAGTACTTC
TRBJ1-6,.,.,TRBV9,CASTRSYNSPLHF,TGTGCCAGCACCCGCTCCTATAATTCACCCCTCCACTTT
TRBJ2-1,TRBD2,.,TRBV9,CASSVEGLAGNEQFF,TGTGCCAGCAGCGTAGAGGGACTAGCGGGAAACGAGCAGTTCTTC
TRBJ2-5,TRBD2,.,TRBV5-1,CASAISGQQETQYF,TGCGCCAGCGCCATTAGCGGGCAACAAGAGACCCAGTACTTC
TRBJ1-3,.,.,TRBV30,CAWSERGNTIYF,TGTGCCTGGAGTGAGCGCGGAAACACCATATATTTT
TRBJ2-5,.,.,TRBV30,CACGAGPQETQYF,TGTGCCTGCGGAGCGGGCCCCCAAGAGACCCAGTACTTC
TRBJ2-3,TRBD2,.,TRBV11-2,CASSLRTSGGLTDTQYF,TGTGCCAGCAGCCTAAGGACTAGCGGGGGGCTCACAGATACGCAGTATTTT
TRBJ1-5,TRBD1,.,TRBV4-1,CASSQSGQGPQQPQHF,TGCGCCAGCAGCCAAAGTGGACAGGGCCCCCAACAGCCCCAGCATTTT
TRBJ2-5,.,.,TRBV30,CAWNRRGAGETQYF,TGTGCCTGGAACAGAAGGGGGGCGGGGGAGACCCAGTACTTC
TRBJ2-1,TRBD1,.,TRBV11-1,CASSRDRGLNEQFF,TGTGCCAGCTCCCGGGACAGGGGGCTGAATGAGCAGTTCTTC
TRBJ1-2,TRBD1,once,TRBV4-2,CASSLGQGGYTF,TGTGCCAGCAGCCTGGGACAGGGGGGCTACACCTTC